The T cell receptor (beta chain) described here comes from a study of blood T cell repertoires in COVID-19. Study as a whole: PBMCs, B-cell-depleted T cells, or T cells were the source of the cDNA or gDNA that made up the material.

The table came from immunoSEQ multiplex PCR; TCRdb's copy has only in-frame clones and leaves some out. The sample contains about 37,000 clones, roughly nine tenths of which appear only once. Germline values: CDR1 SGHDT, CDR2 YYEEEE. J gave up 6 bases and V 4 bases, and 9 bases lay outside the gene matches. The CDR3 is 14 amino acids. The chain employs TRBV5-6 and TRBJ2-5; TRBD2 matches at 7 bases. Sequencing used peripheral blood. This receptor was obtained from a woman aged 25-40 years in a cohort sampled during active COVID-19. The CDR3 bases are TGTGCCAGCAGCAAAGCGGGCGGGGGAAAGACCCAGTACTTC. Translated: CASSKAGGGKTQYF.